What follows describes a single TCR beta chain. Its antigen is unidentified. These data belong to a study of chemoradiotherapy in HPV16-positive cancers. About the study: Candidate HPV-specific clones and shared TCR motifs came from a couple of HPV16-positive patients. Regarding the study as a whole: Non-HPV-specific T cells did not expand in tumors during treatment, whereas candidate HPV-specific clones and E7-related motifs did. Better recurrence-free survival went with HPV-responsive T-cell expansion in HPV16-positive patients.

Germline assignment: CDR1 SGHVS and CDR2 FQNEAQ. This CDR3 has 13 residues. V was cut by 5 bases and J by 8 bases, with 13 bases left in between. Repeated repertoire sampling spanned the course of chemoradiotherapy. TCRdb's table, derived via immunoSEQ multiplex PCR, lists solely in-frame clones and lacks some. The sample lists 25,000 to 40,000 clones; roughly nine tenths were seen once. Material: blood, obtained from a patient who underwent chemoradiotherapy. This sequence joins TRBV7-8 and TRBJ2-1, with D tentatively TRBD1 (5 bases). The TCR originated in a human donor with HPV-associated anogenital cancer. The CDR3 DNA follows: TGTGCCAGCAGCCTGAAAGGGGTTCATGAGCAGTTCTTC. Protein: CASSLKGVHEQFF. Drawing the rest from reference TRBV7-8 and TRBJ2-1, the complete variable domain is GAGVSQSPRYKVAKRGQDVALRCDPISGHVSLFWYQQALGQGPEFLTYFQNEAQLDKSGLPSDRFFAERPEGSVSTLKIQRTQQEDSAVYLCASSLKGVHEQFFGPGTRLTVL.